Following are 20 T cell receptor beta chains from one sample sequenced in a study of shared clonotypes between healthy human individuals. This table comes from immunoSEQ multiplex PCR, and its TCRdb copy is limited to in-frame clones, with some not included. The repertoire holds 2,500,000 or so clones, just under 95% seen once, with 0.3% to 0.45% in the top ten. The source material was naive CD4+ T cells from PBMCs. Subset here: CD45RA+ positively selected. Every receptor here comes from a man aged 18 to 29 in good health. Some clones in this sample may be carry-over from other donors' samples.

The V call is TRBV2, the J call TRBJ1-4, with TRBD1 matching over 9 bases. The CDR3 totals 14 residues. Germline V lookup: CDR1 SNHLY, CDR2 FYNNEI. Germline trimming cut 7 bases from V and 8 bases from J; bases unmatched to any gene: 8. The CDR3 protein is CASIPWTGAEKLFF. Here the CDR3 DNA reads TGTGCCAGCATTCCATGGACAGGGGCGGAAAAACTGTTTTTT.

The rearrangement joins TRBV19 to TRBJ2-3; the D is unclear. V lost 1 base to trimming and J lost 4 bases, with 9 bases between them. This CDR3 has 14 residues. Germline V gene data show CDR1 as LNHDA and CDR2 as SQIVND (reference sequence). The CDR3 coding sequence is TGTGCCAGTAGTATAGCCAACCAGGCAGATACGCAGTATTTT. Its translation is CASSIANQADTQYF.

The chain employs TRBV2 and TRBJ2-5, with D possibly TRBD2 on 5 matching bases. Germline CDR1 is SNHLY and CDR2 is FYNNEI. V dropped 9 bases and J dropped 2 bases, with 22 bases sitting between them. There are 16 residues in the CDR3. Written as DNA, the CDR3 is TGTGCCAGTACGTCACAGCTTTTGCGGGCTCAAGAGACCCAGTACTTC. It is translated as CASTSQLLRAQETQYF.

This rearrangement joins TRBV10-3 to TRBJ2-7; TRBD1 agrees at 7 bases. Germline trimming cut 3 bases from V and 0 bases from J; bases unmatched to any gene: 5. The CDR3 contains 15 residues. Germline CDR1 is ENHRY and CDR2 is SYGVKD. The chain's CDR3 is CAISEGPGGSYEQYF. CDR3 nucleotides: TGTGCCATCAGTGAAGGTCCAGGGGGCTCCTACGAGCAGTACTTC.

The rearrangement joins TRBV4-1 to TRBJ1-2, with TRBD1 matching 8 bases. CDR3 length: 16 residues. CDR1 MGHRA and CDR2 YSYEKL come from the germline V gene. V lost 8 bases, J lost 6 bases, and 17 bases stayed unmatched. The CDR3: CASRSYRRQGKNGYTF. CDR3 in DNA: TGCGCCAGCCGATCCTATCGGAGACAGGGGAAGAATGGCTACACCTTC.

The DNA for the CDR3 is TGTGCCAGTAGTATTAAAGCGGGAGGGCCGTATGGCTACGAGCAGTACTTC. This gives the protein CASSIKAGGPYGYEQYF. The chain is built from TRBV19 and TRBJ2-7; 10 nucleotides agree with TRBD2. Per germline, CDR1 LNHDA and CDR2 SQIVND (reference sequence). CDR3 size: 17 residues. The junction had 11 bases not matched to a gene; V was cut back by 3 bases and J by 3 bases.

V and J are TRBV7-2 and TRBJ1-6; D is uncertain. Per the germline V gene, CDR1 is SGHTA and CDR2 is FQGNSA. Trimming cost V 6 bases and J 7 bases, with 16 bases left between them. The CDR3 is 15 residues long. CDR3 protein: CASRETGPTNSPLHF. DNA of the CDR3: TGTGCCAGCAGGGAGACCGGGCCCACCAATTCACCCCTCCACTTT.

This chain connects TRBV5-1 to TRBJ2-1; tentatively, D is TRBD2 (5 bases). Germline CDR1 and CDR2: SGHRS and YFSETQ. V was shortened by 4 bases and J by 6 bases, with 14 bases between the two germline ends. The CDR3 runs 14 residues. The CDR3 sequence is CASSTEVPRNEQFF. Written as DNA, the CDR3 is TGCGCCAGCAGCACGGAGGTGCCTCGCAATGAGCAGTTCTTC.

The genes are TRBV14 and TRBJ2-3, with D perhaps TRBD2 (5 bases). The CDR3 is 15 residues long. Germline V gene data show CDR1 as SGHDN and CDR2 as FVKESK. V shed 0 bases and J shed 8 bases, with 15 bases lying between them. The DNA of the CDR3 is TGTGCCAGCAGCCAAGATTACACCCGGACTGGTACGCAGTATTTT. This encodes CASSQDYTRTGTQYF.

This clone was observed a few times. The rearrangement joins TRBV6-5 to TRBJ1-1; D ambiguous. The CDR3 consists of 13 residues. V was pared by 7 bases and J by 1 base, with 10 bases between. The germline V gene has CDR1 MNHEY and CDR2 SVGAGI. The CDR3 here is CASKGPRNTEAFF. The CDR3 DNA reads TGTGCCAGCAAAGGGCCTCGGAACACTGAAGCTTTCTTT.

The gene calls are TRBV7-3 and TRBJ2-3; 11 nucleotides agree with TRBD2. Looked up from germline, CDR1 is SGHTA and CDR2 is FQGTGA. The CDR3 runs to 17 residues. V lost 5 bases and J lost 3; bases outside the gene matches: 10. Written as DNA, the CDR3 is TGTGCCAGCAGCATGGTCTCTAGCGGGAGGTATACAGATACGCAGTATTTT. This codes for CASSMVSSGRYTDTQYF.

This clone was observed once. The chain joins TRBV28 to TRBJ2-3; TRBD2 is a possible D gene (6 bases). V was clipped by 6 bases and J by 0 bases, with 13 bases between them. The CDR3 length is 15 residues. Germline values: CDR1 MDHEN, CDR2 SYDVKM. The CDR3 coding sequence is TGTGCCAGCAGCCCCGGGGGTTCTAGCACAGATACGCAGTATTTT. Amino acids: CASSPGGSSTDTQYF.

This chain uses TRBV5-1 with TRBJ2-1; weak D call: TRBD2 (5 bases). Germline V CDR1 and CDR2: SGHRS, YFSETQ. V lost 0 bases, J lost 2 bases, and 9 bases lay in between. The length of the CDR3 is 15 residues. The CDR3 region is CASSLEVAPYNEQFF. The CDR3 coding sequence is TGCGCCAGCAGCTTGGAAGTAGCGCCCTACAATGAGCAGTTCTTC.

The V and J genes are TRBV7-9 and TRBJ2-5; TRBD1 agrees at 9 bases. The CDR3 loop spans 14 amino acids. Germline CDR1 SEHNR, CDR2 FQNEAQ (reference sequence). The J segment lost 7 bases and the V segment lost 5 bases, leaving 8 bases of the junction unmatched. CDR3: CASSETGTGMTQYF. The CDR3 DNA reads TGTGCCAGCAGCGAAACCGGGACAGGGATGACCCAGTACTTC.

This clone was picked up a small number of times. This chain links TRBV6-1 with TRBJ1-2; unclear D gene. The length of the CDR3 is 12 residues. V lost 8 bases, J lost 4 bases, and 11 bases lay in between. CDR1 MNHNS and CDR2 SASEGT come from the germline V gene. The CDR3 sequence is CASGSVGYGYTF. The CDR3, as DNA: TGTGCCAGCGGGTCAGTAGGCTATGGCTACACCTTC.

This rearrangement joins TRBV19 to TRBJ2-1; D possibly corresponds to TRBD1 (5 bases). The V gene's germline CDR1 is LNHDA and CDR2 SQIVND (reference sequence). The CDR3 runs to 14 residues. Deletions cut 0 bases from V and 9 bases from J, with 12 bases between. CDR3 nucleotide sequence: TGTGCCAGTAGTATAGAGGGGCCGGAAGGTGAGCAGTTCTTC. Amino acids: CASSIEGPEGEQFF. The full variable domain, completed using reference TRBV19 and TRBJ2-1, is DGGITQSPKYLFRKEGQNVTLSCEQNLNHDAMYWYRQDPGQGLRLIYYSQIVNDFQKGDIAEGYSVSREKKESFPLTVTSAQKNPTAFYLCASSIEGPEGEQFFGPGTRLTVL.

This clone was detected only once. The chain is built from TRBV6-1 and TRBJ2-7; tentative D call: TRBD2 (6 bases). This CDR3 has 15 amino acids. Between the trimmed V and J ends, which lost 7 bases and 4 bases, there was a span of 20 bases. Per germline, CDR1 MNHNS and CDR2 SASEGT. For the CDR3, the DNA is TGTGCCAGCAAAGGGATAGCGGCCAATCGTTACGAGCAGTACTTC. Translated, it gives CASKGIAANRYEQYF.

The chain links TRBV28 to TRBJ2-7, with D possibly TRBD2 on 5 matching bases. V was pared by 8 bases and J by 3 bases, with 14 bases between. The CDR3 length is 13 residues. Germline loops: CDR1 MDHEN, CDR2 SYDVKM. CDR3: CASAGQGVYEQYF. The CDR3, as DNA: TGTGCCAGCGCGGGTCAAGGAGTCTACGAGCAGTACTTC.

This clone was found once. The rearrangement uses TRBV2 and TRBJ2-4; D is uncertain. V lost 5 bases and J 0 bases, leaving 11 bases between the germline ends. The V gene's germline CDR1 is SNHLY and CDR2 FYNNEI. This CDR3 is built from 15 residues. The CDR3 region is CASSSDHLAKNIQYF. CDR3 in DNA: TGTGCCAGCAGTTCGGACCACCTAGCCAAAAACATTCAGTACTTC.

Worth noting for this clone: A much larger clone is a single base away; this may be a read error. V gene TRBV7-9 combines with J gene TRBJ2-1; 7 nucleotides agree with TRBD1. The V and J ends lost 5 bases and 6 bases, in that order; junction bases with no gene match: 1. CDR1 is SEHNR, CDR2 FQNEAQ, per germline (reference sequence). The CDR3 runs 12 residues. The CDR3 coding sequence is TGTGCCAGCAGCCGACAGGGCAATGAGCAGTTCTTC. The encoded protein is CASSRQGNEQFF. The variable domain in full, with the rest retrieved from reference TRBV7-9 and TRBJ2-1, is DTGVSQNPRHKITKRGQNVTFRCDPISEHNRLYWYRQTLGQGPEFLTYFQNEAQLEKSRLLSDRFSAERPKGSFSTLEIQRTEQGDSAMYLCASSRQGNEQFFGPGTRLTVL.